The clone carrying this T cell receptor beta chain was recorded many times. The antigen is undetermined. The iRepertoire nested amplicon-rescue multiplex PCR amplified TCR alpha and beta CDR3s from RNA. Input was 100-400 ng of tissue mRNA or PBMC total RNA. In TCRdb, the multiplex PCR reads were re-called with MiXCR into one record per CDR3 protein. The sample records under 150,000 distinct CDR3 sequences, around 25% being singletons. The V and J ends lost 6 bases and 2 bases, in that order; junction bases with no gene match: 8. Looked up from germline, CDR1 is MNHNS and CDR2 is SASEGT. The CDR3 is 16 amino acids. This record comes from a study of glioma-infiltrating T cells. Study observations and caveats: Tissue and blood shared very few CDR3 sequences. Non-neoplastic patients had below-expected tissue-blood divergence, while all gliomas exceeded expectation.

The sample comprised glioma tissue, nonneoplastic brain tissue, or PBMCs (not recorded which). This TCR came from a human donor with low-grade glioma or glioblastoma, undergoing nonglioma brain surgery, or in good health (not recorded which). V gene TRBV6-1 combines with J gene TRBJ2-3; the match to TRBD2 covers 10 bases. The CDR3 region is CASSPGLATVTDTQYF. In DNA form, the CDR3 reads TGTGCCAGCAGCCCGGGACTAGCGACAGTCACAGATACGCAGTATTTT.